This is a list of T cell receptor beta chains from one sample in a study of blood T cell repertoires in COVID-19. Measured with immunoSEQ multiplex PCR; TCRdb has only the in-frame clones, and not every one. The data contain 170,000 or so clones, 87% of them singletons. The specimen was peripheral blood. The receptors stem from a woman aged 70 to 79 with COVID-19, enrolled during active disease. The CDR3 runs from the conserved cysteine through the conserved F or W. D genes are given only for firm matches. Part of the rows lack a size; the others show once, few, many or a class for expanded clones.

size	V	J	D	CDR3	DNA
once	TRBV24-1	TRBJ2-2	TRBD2	CATSKPGLGSIGELFF	TGTGCCACCAGTAAGCCGGGACTAGGGTCGATCGGGGAGCTGTTTTTT
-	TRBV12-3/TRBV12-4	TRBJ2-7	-	CASSLGTQQYF	TGTGCCAGCAGTTTGGGGACACAGCAGTACTTC
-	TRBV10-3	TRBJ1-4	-	CAISDPLNQGSNEKLFF	TGTGCCATCAGTGACCCGCTTAATCAGGGCAGTAATGAAAAACTGTTTTTT
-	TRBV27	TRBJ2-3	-	CASSLLVPSGSVEEGEILADTQYF	TGTGCCAGCAGTTTATTAGTCCCAAGCGGGTCGGTGGAAGAGGGTGAGATATTAGCAGATACGCAGTATTTT
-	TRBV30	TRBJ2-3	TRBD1	CAYTTGQDTQYF	TGTGCCTATACGACAGGGCAAGATACGCAGTATTTT
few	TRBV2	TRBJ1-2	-	CASTPRGVWGYTF	TGTGCCAGCACCCCCCGGGGAGTGTGGGGCTACACCTTC
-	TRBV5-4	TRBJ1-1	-	CASNLGGVNTEAFF	TGTGCCAGCAATTTGGGGGGGGTGAACACTGAAGCTTTCTTT
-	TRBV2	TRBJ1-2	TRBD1	CASSRQGAYGYTF	TGTGCCAGCAGTAGACAGGGGGCGTATGGCTACACCTTC
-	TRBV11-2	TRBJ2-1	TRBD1	CATYDRDSNEQFF	TGTGCCACCTACGACAGGGATAGTAATGAGCAGTTCTTC
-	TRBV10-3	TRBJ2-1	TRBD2	CAISDRLAGGSDEQFF	TGTGCCATCAGTGATCGACTAGCGGGGGGGTCGGATGAGCAGTTCTTC